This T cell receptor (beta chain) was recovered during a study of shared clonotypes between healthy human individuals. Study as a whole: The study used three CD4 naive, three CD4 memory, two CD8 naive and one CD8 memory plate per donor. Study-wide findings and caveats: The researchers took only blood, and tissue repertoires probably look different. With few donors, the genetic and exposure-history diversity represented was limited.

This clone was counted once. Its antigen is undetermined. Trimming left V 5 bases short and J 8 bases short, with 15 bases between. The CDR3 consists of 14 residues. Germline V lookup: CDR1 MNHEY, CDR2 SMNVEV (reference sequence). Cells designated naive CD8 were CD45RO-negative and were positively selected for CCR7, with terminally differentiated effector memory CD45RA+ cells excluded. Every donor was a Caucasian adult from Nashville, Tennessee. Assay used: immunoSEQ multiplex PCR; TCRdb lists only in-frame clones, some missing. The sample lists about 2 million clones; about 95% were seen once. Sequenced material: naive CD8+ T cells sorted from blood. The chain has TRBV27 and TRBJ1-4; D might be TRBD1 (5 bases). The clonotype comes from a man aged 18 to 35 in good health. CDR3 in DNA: TGTGCCAGCAGTCTCGGGGCAGGGTGGGAAAAACTGTTTTTT. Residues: CASSLGAGWEKLFF.